One sample yielded the 31 T cell receptor beta chains listed below, sequenced in a study of cytomegalovirus exposure and HLA in healthy donors. 60 Vbeta and 13 Jbeta primers were used in PCR. TCRdb's copy holds only in-frame clones and misses some; the assay was immunoSEQ multiplex PCR. In the table there are more than 140,000 clones, around 79% of which are singletons. Material: PBMCs. These receptors all stem from a man younger than 45 in good health and CMV-seropositive.

This clone was counted a single time. Here the CDR3 reads CASSYFSGSGLTDTQYF. CDR3 in DNA: TGTGCCAGCAGCTATTTTTCCGGTAGCGGCCTCACAGATACGCAGTATTTT. The chain joins TRBV7-9 to TRBJ2-3, with D tentatively TRBD2 (6 bases). V lost 4 bases to trimming and J lost 2 bases, with 19 bases between them. Germline loops: CDR1 SEHNR, CDR2 FQNEAQ (reference sequence). This CDR3 is built from 17 residues.

The gene calls are TRBV27 and TRBJ2-5, with 10 bases lining up with TRBD2. The CDR3 runs to 14 residues. V lost 4 bases and J lost 5; bases outside the gene matches: 4. Germline CDR1 and CDR2: MNHEY and SMNVEV (reference sequence). CDR3 in amino acids: CASSYRSGGETQYF. The CDR3 nucleotides are TGTGCCAGCAGTTATCGTAGCGGGGGGGAGACCCAGTACTTC.

V usage is TRBV4-1 and J usage is TRBJ2-1; perhaps TRBD2 as D (7 bases). This CDR3 region has 15 residues. Trimming removed 1 base at V and 3 bases at J, with 10 bases between. Germline values: CDR1 MGHRA, CDR2 YSYEKL. The CDR3 loop reads CASSQVGGLYNEQFF. Here the CDR3 DNA reads TGCGCCAGCAGCCAAGTGGGGGGGCTCTACAATGAGCAGTTCTTC.

DNA of the CDR3: TGTGCCAGCGGGGGAGGGTGGTCCTACAATGAGCAGTTCTTC. Protein sequence: CASGGGWSYNEQFF. The rearrangement uses TRBV6-1 and TRBJ2-1; TRBD2 aligns across 7 bases. CDR3 length equals 14 residues. From germline, CDR1 is MNHNS and CDR2 SASEGT. V shed 8 bases and J 1 base; nucleotides not matched to a gene: 5.

V gene TRBV7-7 combines with J gene TRBJ2-1; 14 bases align to TRBD2. The junction had 11 bases not matched to a gene; V was cut back by 5 bases and J by 8 bases. The CDR3 has 17 residues. Germline V lookup: CDR1 SSHAT, CDR2 FNYEAQ (reference sequence). DNA of the CDR3: TGTGCCAGCAGCCCCCACCCGGGACTAGCGGGAGAGTATGAGCAGTTCTTC. It is translated as CASSPHPGLAGEYEQFF.

The chain uses TRBV6-6 and TRBJ1-2; 8 bases line up with TRBD1. V lost 5 bases, J lost 5 bases, and 1 base stayed unmatched. Germline V gene data show CDR1 as MNHNY and CDR2 as SVGAGI (reference sequence). This CDR3 region has 12 residues. DNA for the CDR3: TGTGCCAGCAGTCGGACAGGGTATGGCTACACCTTC. Amino acids: CASSRTGYGYTF.

The rearrangement links TRBV27 to TRBJ2-5, with D tentatively TRBD2 (6 bases). From germline, CDR1 is MNHEY and CDR2 SMNVEV (reference sequence). The CDR3 has 14 amino acids. Trimming pared 6 bases from V and 6 bases from J, leaving 17 bases between. DNA of the CDR3: TGTGCCAGCAGCCAAACTAGAGGAGGGCAGACCCAGTACTTC. Protein: CASSQTRGGQTQYF.

This chain uses TRBV7-9 with TRBJ2-7, with D uncertain. Trimming cost V 6 bases and J 3 bases, with 9 bases left between them. CDR1 and CDR2 from the germline V gene are SEHNR and FQNEAQ (reference sequence). This CDR3 has 12 residues. Written as DNA, the CDR3 is TGTGCCAGCAGATCCCTCAGCTACGAGCAGTACTTC. This gives the protein CASRSLSYEQYF.

This CDR3 is CASSLRWEVTGELFF. The DNA for the CDR3 is TGTGCCAGCAGCTTAAGGTGGGAGGTCACCGGGGAGCTGTTTTTT. The chain employs TRBV7-2 and TRBJ2-2; D may be TRBD2 (6 bases). CDR1 and CDR2 (germline): SGHTA, FQGNSA. CDR3 size: 15 residues. Trimming cost V 2 bases and J 4 bases, with 11 bases left between them.

V usage is TRBV18 and J usage is TRBJ1-4; D remains ambiguous. The CDR3 loop spans 15 amino acids. Germline lookup yields CDR1 KGHSH and CDR2 LQKENI. Trimming took off 3 bases at V and 5 bases at J, with 13 bases between the two ends. CDR3 protein: CASSPPSSWNEKLFF. DNA for the CDR3: TGTGCCAGCTCACCGCCCAGTAGCTGGAATGAAAAACTGTTTTTT.

The chain is built from TRBV27 and TRBJ2-7; 8 bases fit TRBD1. The CDR3 length is 14 residues. Germline V CDR1 and CDR2: MNHEY, SMNVEV (reference sequence). J lost 3 bases, V lost 2 bases, and 3 bases had no gene match. CDR3 amino acids: CASSLKDRVYEQYF. In DNA form, the CDR3 reads TGTGCCAGCAGTTTAAAGGACAGGGTCTACGAGCAGTACTTC.

This clone was observed once. Written as DNA, the CDR3 is TGTGCCAGTAACATCCGACAGGGAGGTAGAGCTTTCTTT. Translating gives CASNIRQGGRAFF. The chain couples TRBV19 to TRBJ1-1; 7 bases match TRBD1. The J segment lost 10 bases and the V segment lost 7 bases, leaving 12 bases of the junction unmatched. Germline lookup yields CDR1 LNHDA and CDR2 SQIVND (reference sequence). The CDR3 has 13 residues.

The chain has TRBV28 and TRBJ1-4, with a weak D call TRBD1 (6 bases). With 5 bases removed from V and 7 bases from J, the gap between germline ends came to 14 bases. The CDR3 contains 14 residues. The germline CDR1 and CDR2 sequences are MDHEN and SYDVKM. CDR3 loop: CASSLQGYIEKLFF. CDR3 sequence (DNA): TGTGCCAGCAGTCTACAGGGTTATATTGAAAAACTGTTTTTT.

This chain joins TRBV5-6 and TRBJ2-2; D is unresolved. CDR3 length equals 15 residues. The germline CDR1 and CDR2 sequences are SGHDT and YYEEEE. V lost 0 bases and J lost 4, with 10 bases in between. CDR3 sequence reads: CASSLVAEPTGELFF. For the CDR3, the DNA is TGTGCCAGCAGCTTGGTTGCGGAGCCCACCGGGGAGCTGTTTTTT.

The chain links TRBV19 to TRBJ2-1; 7 bases fit TRBD1. This CDR3 comprises 14 residues. The junction had 4 bases not matched to a gene; V was cut back by 4 bases and J by 4 bases. Germline assignment: CDR1 LNHDA and CDR2 SQIVND (reference sequence). CDR3 nucleotide sequence: TGTGCCAGTAGTACGGGACAGCTTTACAATGAGCAGTTCTTC. Protein: CASSTGQLYNEQFF.

The chain recombines TRBV30 with TRBJ1-4; D is unclear. CDR1 GTSNPN and CDR2 SVGIG come from the germline V gene (reference sequence). The CDR3 covers 15 residues. Trimming took off 3 bases at V and 3 bases at J, with 14 bases between the two ends. The CDR3 spells CAWRSSPSANEKLFF. In nucleotides, the CDR3 is TGTGCCTGGAGGAGTAGCCCCTCTGCTAATGAAAAACTGTTTTTT.

Note on this clone: The identical CDR3 is also encoded by other nucleotide sequences in the sample. V is TRBV9 and J is TRBJ2-7, with D uncertain. Trimming took off 0 bases at V and 0 bases at J, with 4 bases between the two ends. Per the germline V gene, CDR1 is SGDLS and CDR2 is YYNGEE. The CDR3 is 13 residues long. The CDR3 sequence is CASSVDSSYEQYF. As DNA, the CDR3 is TGTGCCAGCAGCGTAGATAGCTCCTACGAGCAGTACTTC.

V is TRBV27 and J is TRBJ2-7; D might be TRBD2 (6 bases). V dropped 3 bases and J dropped 5 bases, with 11 bases sitting between them. This CDR3 spans 13 amino acids. Germline V gene sequence: CDR1 MNHEY, CDR2 SMNVEV (reference sequence). CDR3 residues: CASSFSGVNEQYF. CDR3 coding DNA: TGTGCCAGCAGTTTCTCGGGAGTAAACGAGCAGTACTTC.

This chain links TRBV6-1 with TRBJ2-7; 7 bases line up with TRBD2. Germline loops: CDR1 MNHNS, CDR2 SASEGT. There are 15 residues in the CDR3. With 0 bases clipped from V and 5 bases from J, the junction kept 7 bases outside the gene matches. The DNA for the CDR3 is TGTGCCAGCAGTGAAGCGGGAGGGTCAGCCCACGAGCAGTACTTC. Its translation: CASSEAGGSAHEQYF.

The chain couples TRBV11-3 to TRBJ2-5, with 7 bases lining up with TRBD1. Germline V gene lookup returns CDR1 SGHNT and CDR2 YENEEA. This CDR3 has 15 amino acids. Trimming took 0 bases from V and 5 from J; bases not matched to a gene: 6. The CDR3 here is CASSLETGWSETQYF. CDR3 nucleotide sequence: TGTGCCAGCAGCTTAGAGACAGGGTGGTCCGAGACCCAGTACTTC.

This clone has only a few counts. The chain employs TRBV11-2 and TRBJ2-3; 10 bases align to TRBD2. This CDR3 is 18 amino acids long. Germline-derived CDR1 and CDR2 are SGHAT and FQNNGV. V dropped 4 bases and J dropped 2; count of bases not matched to a gene: 12. For the CDR3, the DNA is TGTGCCAGCAGCTCGGGCAGGCTAGCGGGGGTAATCACAGATACGCAGTATTTT. Translation: CASSSGRLAGVITDTQYF.

The chain is built from TRBV6-1 and TRBJ2-7; a possible D gene is TRBD1 (5 bases). The V gene lost 4 bases and the J gene lost 3 bases, with 7 bases spanning the gap. The CDR3 contains 12 residues. The germline V gene encodes CDR1 MNHNS and CDR2 SASEGT. CDR3 sequence: CASSVQGYEQYF. The CDR3 bases are TGTGCCAGCAGTGTGCAGGGCTACGAGCAGTACTTC.

The CDR3 is CASSTDTSTDTQYF. The CDR3 bases are TGTGCCAGCAGTACGGACACGAGCACAGATACGCAGTATTTT. This rearrangement joins TRBV7-9 to TRBJ2-3, with D maybe TRBD1 (5 bases). CDR1 and CDR2 from the germline V gene are SEHNR and FQNEAQ (reference sequence). The CDR3 runs 14 residues. Trimming cost V 6 bases and J 0 bases, with 10 bases left between them.

V and J are TRBV2 and TRBJ2-2, with D tentatively TRBD1 (5 bases). The germline CDR1 and CDR2 sequences are SNHLY and FYNNEI. This CDR3 region has 13 residues. Deletions cut 4 bases from V and 8 bases from J, with 11 bases between. The CDR3 nucleotides read TGTGCCAGCAGTGGACAGAACCCGGGGGAGCTGTTTTTT. Translated, it gives CASSGQNPGELFF.

This rearrangement joins TRBV9 to TRBJ1-2; D is uncertain. The V gene's germline CDR1 is SGDLS and CDR2 YYNGEE. V was shortened by 0 bases and J by 2 bases, with 5 bases between the two germline ends. The CDR3 contains 13 residues. As DNA, the CDR3 is TGTGCCAGCAGCGTAGACAGAAACTATGGCTACACCTTC. Protein sequence: CASSVDRNYGYTF.

The V and J genes are TRBV30 and TRBJ1-4, with 10 bases fitting TRBD1. The CDR3 sequence is 13 residues long. The ends lost 3 bases at V and 11 bases at J; junction bases unmatched: 6. Germline lookup yields CDR1 GTSNPN and CDR2 SVGIG (reference sequence). Here the CDR3 reads CAWSGGQGSKLFF. The CDR3 DNA follows: TGTGCCTGGAGCGGGGGACAGGGGAGCAAACTGTTTTTT.

This chain connects TRBV28 to TRBJ2-1; tentatively, D is TRBD2 (6 bases). Trimming pared 4 bases from V and 10 bases from J, leaving 23 bases between. The CDR3 is 16 residues long. Germline-derived CDR1 and CDR2 are MDHEN and SYDVKM. The CDR3 DNA is TGTGCCAGCAGTTCCCCCAAGCGGGTTGGAAGGCGGGAGCAGTTCTTC. This encodes CASSSPKRVGRREQFF.

J is TRBJ2-1 and V is TRBV5-1; tentative D call: TRBD2 (5 bases). Trimming took off 3 bases at V and 0 bases at J, with 13 bases between the two ends. CDR3 length equals 16 residues. CDR1 and CDR2 (germline): SGHRS, YFSETQ. This CDR3 is CASSYEAASSYNEQFF. The CDR3 bases are TGCGCCAGCAGCTACGAAGCGGCGAGCTCCTACAATGAGCAGTTCTTC.

The J gene is TRBJ2-3, the V gene TRBV5-1, with 9 bases lining up with TRBD1. This CDR3 contains 16 residues. V shed 1 base and J 3 bases; nucleotides not matched to a gene: 6. Germline V gene sequence: CDR1 SGHRS, CDR2 YFSETQ. CDR3 sequence reads: CASSLSPGQGTDTQYF. The CDR3, as DNA: TGCGCCAGCAGCTTGAGCCCGGGACAGGGTACAGATACGCAGTATTTT.

The chain couples TRBV2 to TRBJ1-1; no definite D call. The CDR3 is 15 amino acids. The V gene's germline CDR1 is SNHLY and CDR2 FYNNEI. The V end was cut by 4 bases, the J end by 0 bases, with 12 bases between. The CDR3 sequence is CASSADLRLNTEAFF. CDR3 sequence (DNA): TGTGCCAGCAGTGCAGATTTGAGGTTGAACACTGAAGCTTTCTTT.

The rearrangement uses TRBV23-1 and TRBJ1-6; 8 bases align to TRBD1. TRBV23-1 is classed as an ORF, of uncertain function. This CDR3 has 15 residues. V dropped 4 bases and J dropped 5; count of bases not matched to a gene: 4. CDR3: CASSPPGQDNSPLHF. CDR3 nucleotides: TGCGCCAGCAGTCCCCCGGGACAGGATAATTCACCCCTCCACTTT.